The 5 T cell receptor beta chains in this list originate from one sample, sequenced in a study of shared clonotypes between healthy human individuals. Terminally differentiated effector memory CD45RA+ cells were left out of the naive CD8 fraction, which was CD45RO-negative and positively selected for CCR7. The method was immunoSEQ multiplex PCR; TCRdb's version includes in-frame clones alone and lacks a portion of them. This sample has millions of clones, with about 93% found just once. Sequenced input: naive CD8+ T cells from PBMCs. The receptors here all came from a man aged 18 to 35 in good health. Some clones in this sample may be carry-over from other donors' samples.

The rearrangement joins TRBV25-1 to TRBJ2-5; 7 bases match TRBD1. CDR1 MGHDK and CDR2 SYGVNS come from the germline V gene. CDR3 length equals 13 residues. J was trimmed by 2 bases and V by 3 bases; bases with no gene match: 0. The chain's CDR3 is CASSDRGQETQYF. The CDR3 region has the DNA TGTGCCAGCAGTGACAGGGGGCAAGAGACCCAGTACTTC.

The rearrangement links TRBV27 to TRBJ1-1; D ambiguous. The CDR3 contains 13 residues. CDR1 is MNHEY, CDR2 SMNVEV, per germline (reference sequence). The V end lost 3 bases, the J end lost 6 bases, and 11 bases lay between the germline ends. CDR3 protein: CASSFVGVAEAFF. DNA for the CDR3: TGTGCCAGCAGTTTCGTCGGGGTAGCTGAAGCTTTCTTT.

This rearrangement joins TRBV10-3 to TRBJ1-4; no clear D. The length of the CDR3 is 16 residues. With 2 bases removed from V and 1 base from J, the gap between germline ends came to 11 bases. The V gene's germline CDR1 is ENHRY and CDR2 SYGVKD. CDR3 coding DNA: TGTGCCATCAGTGAGGACGGCTTGGGAACTAATGAAAAACTGTTTTTT. Translation gives CAISEDGLGTNEKLFF.

The rearrangement joins TRBV11-2 to TRBJ2-7; a weak D match, TRBD1 (6 bases). Germline V gene sequence: CDR1 SGHAT, CDR2 FQNNGV. V lost 1 base, J lost 6 bases, and 16 bases lay in between. The CDR3 is made up of 15 amino acids. The CDR3, as DNA: TGTGCCAGCAGCTTAGTGGTTAGCCGGACAGCCGAGCAGTACTTC. It is translated as CASSLVVSRTAEQYF.

The chain carries TRBV27 and TRBJ2-5, with 9 positions matching TRBD1. CDR1 MNHEY and CDR2 SMNVEV come from the germline V gene (reference sequence). V lost 6 bases to trimming and J lost 5 bases; unmatched junction nucleotides: 13. CDR3 length: 16 residues. CDR3 residues: CASRPETGGPLETQYF. CDR3 bases: TGTGCCAGCAGACCCGAGACAGGGGGGCCCCTGGAGACCCAGTACTTC.